This T cell receptor (beta chain) comes out of a study of cytomegalovirus exposure and HLA in healthy donors. The primer mix had 60 Vbeta and 13 Jbeta primers. Measured with immunoSEQ multiplex PCR; TCRdb has only the in-frame clones, and not every one. This table holds under 65,000 clones, about four fifths found once. Unmatched junction bases numbered 1, after V lost 0 bases and J lost 10 bases. The germline V gene encodes CDR1 SGHRS and CDR2 YFSETQ. The CDR3 is made up of 12 amino acids. This sequence joins TRBV5-1 and TRBJ2-1, with TRBD2 identical over 7 bases. The sequenced sample consisted of PBMCs. This TCR was recovered from a woman aged 18-29 years in good health and CMV-seronegative. The CDR3 sequence is CASSLGEGEQFF. In DNA, the CDR3 is TGCGCCAGCAGCTTGGGGGAGGGAGAGCAGTTCTTC. The variable domain in full, with the rest retrieved from reference TRBV5-1 and TRBJ2-1, is KAGVTQTPRYLIKTRGQQVTLSCSPISGHRSVSWYQQTPGQGLQFLFEYFSETQRNKGNFPGRFSGRQFSNSRSEMNVSTLELGDSALYLCASSLGEGEQFFGPGTRLTVL.